This T cell receptor beta chain came from a study of neurological immune-mediated disorders. Ten or more counts support this clonotype. The CDR3 consists of 14 residues. V lost 3 bases and J 8 bases, leaving 16 bases between the germline ends. 5'RACE with 10-nucleotide random UMIs produced the cDNA. TCRdb redid the calling of the 5' RACE reads with MiXCR, one entry per CDR3 protein. This repertoire shows roughly 36,000 distinct CDR3 sequences, roughly 13% found once; its top ten account for 25% to 30%. This receptor was obtained from a woman aged 45-65 years with HTLV-1-associated myelopathy (HAM/TSP). Sequences were obtained from PBMCs. V gene TRBV12-3 or TRBV12-4 combines with J gene TRBJ1-2, with D maybe TRBD1 (5 bases). The CDR3 is CASSLGVFEGGYTF. CDR3 bases: TGTGCCAGCAGTTTGGGGGTTTTTGAGGGGGGCTACACCTTC.